This TCR beta chain was retrieved from a study of shared clonotypes between healthy human individuals (dated by TCRdb to the early 2020s). For the study in its entirety: A couple of women and a few men aged 18 to 49 years were included in the cohort. The study deeply sequenced blood TCR repertoires of five healthy adults to estimate repertoire size and the extent of clonotype sharing between individuals. Different laboratories and diverse techniques were used to prepare libraries and sequence TCR repertoires, to increase sequencing depth and limit assay-specific biases. Leukapheresis yielded between about 0.85 and 9.5 billion PBMCs per donor. For each donor, CD4 naive and CD4 memory were each given three plates, CD8 naive was given two plates, and CD8 memory was given one plate. Results and caveats for the whole study, not just this receptor: Naive subsets generally had larger estimated clonotype richness than memory subsets did. Sampling was limited to blood, and TCR repertoires in tissue likely differ from TCR repertoires in blood. Based on pairwise subsampling, the degree of clonotype sharing among donors was expected to be affected by sequencing depth. Because the study included a small number of donors, the genetic and exposure-history diversity represented was limited. Approximately 5% of naive CD4, 3.5% of naive CD8, approximately 2% of memory CD4, and 0.35% to 0.4% of memory CD8 clonotypes were shared across several donors. Higher generation probabilities were observed for clonotypes shared by all four sorted-subset donors than for non-shared clonotypes. Rarefaction of sorted-subset datasets indicated incomplete sequencing despite the large sequencing depth.

Trimming takes 3 bases from V and 5 bases from J, and the germline ends sit 14 bases apart. From a lookup of the germline V gene, CDR1 and CDR2 are SGHRS and YFSETQ. The CDR3 spans 15 residues, from the cysteine through the phenylalanine. Only the CDR3 DNA stays, 45 bases, in frame from base 1. The donors were healthy, HIV-negative adults with no recently reported acute infections or vaccinations. Every donor was a Caucasian adult living in Nashville, Tennessee, USA. Magnetic negative selection was used to enrich CD4+ T cells, after which naive cells were positively selected on CD45RA and the negative fraction became the memory subset. Blood was collected by leukapheresis, and PBMCs were isolated by Ficoll-Histopaque density gradient centrifugation and then cryopreserved in liquid nitrogen vapor phase. Analytical flow cytometry was used to check the purity and quantity of every magnetically sorted T cell population. Genomic DNA was isolated from each sorted fraction and quantified by UV absorbance on a Nanodrop 2000c.

As to this clone: The clone's antigen remains unknown. Base quality data are lacking; no much larger clone is found one base away.

Using the deep immunoSEQ assay, multiplex PCR amplified TCR CDR3 regions from genomic DNA. For each cell subset, the extracted genomic DNA was distributed evenly across all wells of several immunoSEQ 96-well plates, and each plate served as one replicate. For sorted subsets, each replicate PCR was loaded with roughly 200 ng genomic DNA, equivalent to approximately 33,000 T cell genomes. Purified libraries were measured with a Qubit 3.0 fluorometer, size-checked on a Bioanalyzer 2100, and measured again with the KAPA Library Quantification kit. A separate single-read 150-cycle Illumina NextSeq 550 flow cell was used to sequence each immunoSEQ 96-well plate. In the paper's pipeline: The immunoSEQ output contained only junctional sequences without quality scores, so filtering could not match that applied to full-length reads. Sequences were annotated with PyIR, a Python wrapper for IgBLAST v1.9, and V/J genes and CDR3 were assigned using IMGT germline references. Any read was removed if the V/J assignment was weak (E-value above 1e-6), the CDR3 was missing, or the read contained stop codons, out-of-frame junctions, or ambiguous translated residues. V3J clonotypes were defined as sequences sharing the same inferred V gene, J gene, and CDR3 amino acid sequence. Percentage overlap between repertoires was computed as shared unique clonotypes divided by the size of the smaller repertoire. Repertoire richness was assessed with RTK rarefaction, the Chao1 estimator, and Recon v2.1 estimates of unobserved clonotypes. OLGA was used to compute generation probabilities for all TCRbeta clonotypes that the gDNA method yielded from a handful of donors. Drawn from immuneACCESS, this table holds only the in-frame rearrangements with V and J called that TCRdb kept. Clones are partly lost; checked studies trace under half to an unresolved V gene and leave the rest unexplained. The V and J calls and the clone size are those of that table, but D and trimming were determined from the DNA. The sample data list some 1 million clones, and more than 65% of these were observed just once. Of the sample, around 1.4% is held by the ten largest clones.

Sequencing used memory CD4+ T cells sorted from blood. This sample's cell subset or site label indicates: CD45RA-negative fraction. This TCR was recovered from a man aged 18 to 30 in good health. This chain is built from TRBV5-1 and TRBJ2-2; too little of a D gene remains to name it. The nucleotides are TGCGCCAGCAGCTATTGGGGATCAAGTACCGGGGAGCTGTTTTTT. It translates as CASSYWGSSTGELFF.